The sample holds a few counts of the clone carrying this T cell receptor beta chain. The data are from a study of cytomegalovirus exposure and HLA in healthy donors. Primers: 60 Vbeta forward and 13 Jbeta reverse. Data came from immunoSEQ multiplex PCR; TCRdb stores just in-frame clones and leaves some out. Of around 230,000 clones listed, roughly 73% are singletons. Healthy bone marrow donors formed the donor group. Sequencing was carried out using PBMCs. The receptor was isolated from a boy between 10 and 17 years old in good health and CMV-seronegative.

The CDR3 DNA follows: TGTGCCAGCAGGAAGCCGGACTATGGCTACACCTTC. As protein: CASRKPDYGYTF. This sequence joins TRBV28 and TRBJ1-2; no definite D call. This CDR3 comprises 12 residues. V lost 6 bases and J lost 3, with 8 bases in between. Germline V gives CDR1 MDHEN, CDR2 SYDVKM.